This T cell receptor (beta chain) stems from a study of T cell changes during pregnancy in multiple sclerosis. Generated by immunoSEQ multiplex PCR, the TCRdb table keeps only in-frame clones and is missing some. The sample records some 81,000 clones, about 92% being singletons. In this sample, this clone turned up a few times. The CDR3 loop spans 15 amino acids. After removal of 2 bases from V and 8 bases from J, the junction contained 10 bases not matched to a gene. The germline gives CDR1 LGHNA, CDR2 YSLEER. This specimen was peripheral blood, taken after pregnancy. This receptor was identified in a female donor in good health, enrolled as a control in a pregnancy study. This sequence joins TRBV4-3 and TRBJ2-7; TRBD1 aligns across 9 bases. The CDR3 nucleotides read TGCGCCAGCAGCCAACGACAGGGGGAAGCCTCCCAGCAGTACTTC. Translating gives CASSQRQGEASQQYF.